This record concerns one T cell receptor (beta chain) sequence. What it binds is unknown. Germline V CDR1 and CDR2: SNHLY, FYNNEI. V was clipped by 4 bases and J by 4 bases; unmatched bases: 11. This CDR3 is built from 16 residues. These data originate in a study of breast tumors, draining lymph nodes, adjacent tissues. In TCRdb, the multiplex PCR reads were re-called with MiXCR into one record per CDR3 protein. The sample contains more than 50,000 distinct CDR3 sequences, less than 60% of which appear only once. Whole-study findings and limits: The data were judged consistent with most tumor T cells coming from lymph node and expanding in tumor.

This receptor was identified in a female donor with breast cancer. Some clones in this sample may be carry-over from other donors' samples. The sequenced sample consisted of breast tumor tissue. V and J are TRBV2 and TRBJ2-3; 7 bases map to TRBD2. The CDR3 coding sequence is TGTGCCAGCAGTGCCACAGGACTGGGGAGGGCAGATACGCAGTATTTT. Translated, it gives CASSATGLGRADTQYF.